The source of this TCR beta chain is a study of control samples from healthy donors and cancer patients. This CDR3 has 16 amino acids. The V gene lost 1 base and the J gene lost 1 base, with 11 bases spanning the gap. CDR1 LGHDT and CDR2 YNNKEL come from the germline V gene (reference sequence). Assay used: immunoSEQ multiplex PCR; TCRdb lists only in-frame clones, some missing. The data contain about 63,000 clones, about 82% of them seen just once; the ten biggest clones take up 4.5% to 7%. The sequencing input was blood. The rearrangement links TRBV3-1 (or the pseudogene TRBV3-2) to TRBJ1-3, with D possibly TRBD1 on 5 matching bases. The source of this sequence is a man aged 40-50 years in good health. CDR3 protein: CASSQAGAGSGNTIYF. The DNA of the CDR3 is TGTGCCAGCAGCCAAGCCGGGGCCGGATCTGGAAACACCATATATTTT.